The 20 T cell receptor beta chains below come from one sample, sequenced in a study of control samples from healthy donors and cancer patients. The data were produced by immunoSEQ multiplex PCR, yet TCRdb's version contains in-frame clones alone and is incomplete. This table has roughly 150,000 clones, about 91% appearing once. Sequencing used blood. These TCRs come from a young man in good health.

The CDR3 sequence: CATSTHLRGPDTQYF. The DNA of the CDR3 is TGTGCCACCAGCACCCATCTCAGGGGACCAGATACGCAGTATTTT. The chain recombines TRBV15 with TRBJ2-3; D is perhaps TRBD1 (6 bases). The CDR3 runs 15 residues. V lost 4 bases to trimming and J lost 4 bases, with 15 bases between them. The germline gives CDR1 LNHNV, CDR2 YYDKDF (reference sequence).

The chain links TRBV7-8 to TRBJ1-3, with TRBD1 matching over 8 bases. Germline CDR1 reads SGHVS; CDR2 reads FQNEAQ. The CDR3 is made up of 15 amino acids. V was pared by 5 bases and J by 2 bases, with 5 bases of the junction left unmatched. The CDR3 region is CASSPRTGTGNTIYF. DNA of the CDR3: TGTGCCAGCAGCCCGAGGACAGGGACTGGAAACACCATATATTTT.

The chain has TRBV5-5 and TRBJ2-7, with 8 bases fitting TRBD2. This CDR3 has 19 residues. CDR1 SGHKS and CDR2 YYEKEE come from the germline V gene (reference sequence). The ends lost 4 bases at V and 0 bases at J; junction bases unmatched: 18. In nucleotides, the CDR3 is TGTGCCAGCAGCCGTACTGGGGATCGGGGGGGATCCTTCTCCTACGAGCAGTACTTC. Amino acid sequence: CASSRTGDRGGSFSYEQYF.

V usage is TRBV20-1 and J usage is TRBJ2-4; 7 positions match TRBD1. Unmatched junction bases numbered 10, after V lost 3 bases and J lost 14 bases. This CDR3 has 12 residues. Looked up from germline, CDR1 is DFQATT and CDR2 is SNEGSKA (reference sequence). This chain's CDR3 is CSASTNRGPKYF. The CDR3 nucleotides are TGCAGTGCTAGTACCAACAGGGGTCCGAAGTACTTC.

The table lists this clone with a count of one. The CDR3 region has the DNA TGTGCCAGCAGCTCGGATCCAGGGGCTAATGAAAAACTGTTTTTT. Its translation: CASSSDPGANEKLFF. The chain has TRBV28 and TRBJ1-4, with a tentative D call TRBD1 (6 bases). The CDR3 extends over 15 amino acids. Trimming removed 6 bases at V and 3 bases at J, with 14 bases between. CDR1 is MDHEN and CDR2 is SYDVKM in the germline V gene.

This chain links TRBV6-5 with TRBJ2-3, with 8 bases aligning to TRBD2. The germline CDR1 and CDR2 sequences are MNHEY and SVGAGI. Trimming removed 2 bases from V and 4 bases from J; junction bases left unmatched: 8. This CDR3 spans 16 amino acids. The CDR3 sequence is CASSYSAAGGADTQYF. The CDR3 nucleotides are TGTGCCAGCAGTTACAGCGCTGCGGGGGGCGCAGATACGCAGTATTTT.

The chain joins TRBV28 to TRBJ1-6; D unclear. This CDR3 has 14 amino acids. Germline-derived CDR1 and CDR2 are MDHEN and SYDVKM. V dropped 2 bases and J dropped 0 bases, with 2 bases sitting between them. The CDR3 is CASSLSSYNSPLHF. CDR3 bases: TGTGCCAGCAGTTTAAGCTCCTATAATTCACCCCTCCACTTT.

This chain links TRBV29-1 with TRBJ2-3, with D perhaps TRBD2 (6 bases). Trimming cost V 4 bases and J 3 bases, with 11 bases left between them. Per germline, CDR1 SQVTM and CDR2 ANQGSEA. The CDR3 extends over 13 amino acids. The CDR3 DNA follows: TGCAGCGTTGTTAGTGCGGGGACAGATACGCAGTATTTT. This gives the protein CSVVSAGTDTQYF.

This chain uses TRBV7-9 with TRBJ2-7, with D perhaps matching TRBD1 (6 bases). The CDR3 has 14 amino acids. Germline loops: CDR1 SEHNR, CDR2 FQNEAQ (reference sequence). Trimming removed 1 base at V and 6 bases at J, with 13 bases between. Here the CDR3 reads CASSLERGIGEQYF. CDR3 bases: TGTGCCAGCAGCTTAGAAAGGGGGATCGGCGAGCAGTACTTC.

The chain is built from TRBV4-2 and TRBJ2-1; 8 bases are shared with TRBD2. Unmatched junction bases numbered 10, after V lost 0 bases and J lost 0 bases. Germline V gene data show CDR1 as LGHNA and CDR2 as YNFKEQ. The CDR3 has 19 amino acids. The CDR3, as DNA: TGTGCCAGCAGCCAAGAACCAGCGGGGGCGCCCGTCTCCTACAATGAGCAGTTCTTC. This translates into CASSQEPAGAPVSYNEQFF.

The chain uses TRBV15 and TRBJ2-1; 7 nucleotides align to TRBD1. Germline assignment: CDR1 LNHNV and CDR2 YYDKDF (reference sequence). Germline trimming cut 0 bases from V and 10 bases from J; bases unmatched to any gene: 15. The CDR3 has 17 residues. CDR3 sequence: CATSRDKGARPTSEQFF. The CDR3, as DNA: TGTGCCACCAGCAGAGATAAGGGGGCCCGACCGACATCGGAGCAGTTCTTC.

Here the CDR3 DNA reads TGTGCCAGCAGCTTACGAGCAGCGGGGGCCAGCCAAGAGACCCAGTACTTC. As protein: CASSLRAAGASQETQYF. V usage is TRBV7-2 and J usage is TRBJ2-5; TRBD2 matches at 8 bases. V was clipped by 2 bases and J by 1 base; unmatched bases: 9. CDR1 is SGHTA, CDR2 FQGNSA, per germline. CDR3 length: 17 residues.

This chain connects TRBV7-2 to TRBJ2-5, with D tentatively TRBD1 or TRBD2 (6 bases each). Trimming shortened V by 2 bases and J by 1 base, and 14 bases separated the two germline ends. The CDR3 loop spans 16 amino acids. Germline lookup yields CDR1 SGHTA and CDR2 FQGNSA. The CDR3: CASSLIFGGPQETQYF. As DNA, the CDR3 is TGTGCCAGCAGCTTAATTTTTGGGGGGCCCCAAGAGACCCAGTACTTC.

This chain joins TRBV7-3 and TRBJ2-1, with 7 positions matching TRBD1. Germline-derived CDR1 and CDR2 are SGHTA and FQGTGA. V was clipped by 4 bases and J by 2 bases; unmatched bases: 2. The CDR3 runs to 14 residues. CDR3 sequence reads: CASSYQGAYNEQFF. The CDR3 region has the DNA TGTGCCAGCAGCTACCAGGGGGCCTACAATGAGCAGTTCTTC.

The CDR3 nucleotides read TGTGCCAGCAGCCTTGGCCGGGACAGTAGGTACGAGCAGTACTTC. The encoded protein is CASSLGRDSRYEQYF. The chain carries TRBV3-1 (or the pseudogene TRBV3-2) and TRBJ2-7, with 7 bases fitting TRBD1. This CDR3 is built from 15 residues. The germline V gene has CDR1 LGHDT and CDR2 YNNKEL (reference sequence). Trimming cost V 4 bases and J 4 bases; bases outside gene matches: 10.

J is TRBJ2-5 and V is TRBV18; the D gene is possibly TRBD1 (6 bases). The CDR3 is 14 amino acids. V was pared by 5 bases and J by 2 bases, with 12 bases between. The V gene's germline CDR1 is KGHSH and CDR2 LQKENI. The CDR3 loop reads CASSRTDLQETQYF. DNA of the CDR3: TGTGCCAGCTCAAGGACAGACCTTCAAGAGACCCAGTACTTC.

The CDR3 DNA follows: TGTGCCAGCAGGTGGGAGGAGACCCAGTACTTC. Translated: CASRWEETQYF. The V call is TRBV7-2, the J call TRBJ2-5; D perhaps matches TRBD2 (5 bases). Germline CDR1 is SGHTA and CDR2 is FQGNSA. V lost 6 bases and J lost 5, with 7 bases in between. There are 11 residues in the CDR3.

The chain joins TRBV6-2 or TRBV6-3 to TRBJ2-3; possibly TRBD2 for D (6 bases). Trimming cost V 7 bases and J 6 bases, with 20 bases left between them. Germline V CDR1 and CDR2: MNHEY, SVGEGT. The CDR3 extends over 15 amino acids. Here the CDR3 DNA reads TGTGCCAGCAACCCCTCGTGGCGTCGGGAGGATACGCAGTATTTT. Translation: CASNPSWRREDTQYF.

This chain connects TRBV6-6 to TRBJ2-7, with TRBD1 identical over 8 bases. J lost 0 bases, V lost 3 bases, and 7 bases had no gene match. The CDR3 covers 16 residues. Germline V gene lookup returns CDR1 MNHNY and CDR2 SVGAGI (reference sequence). CDR3 sequence: CASSYGSTGGSYEQYF. For the CDR3, the DNA is TGTGCCAGCAGTTATGGGTCCACAGGGGGCTCCTACGAGCAGTACTTC.

The CDR3 DNA reads TGTGCCAGTAGTATTGCAGGGGACACGAGAAACACTGAAGCTTTCTTT. Amino acids: CASSIAGDTRNTEAFF. This rearrangement joins TRBV19 to TRBJ1-1, with D possibly matching TRBD1 (6 bases). The CDR3 extends over 16 amino acids. Trimming cost V 3 bases and J 2 bases, with 16 bases left between them. CDR1 is LNHDA, CDR2 SQIVND, per germline (reference sequence). Based on the CDR3 plus reference TRBV19 and TRBJ1-1, the full variable domain is DGGITQSPKYLFRKEGQNVTLSCEQNLNHDAMYWYRQDPGQGLRLIYYSQIVNDFQKGDIAEGYSVSREKKESFPLTVTSAQKNPTAFYLCASSIAGDTRNTEAFFGQGTRLTVV.